This T cell receptor beta chain came from a study of radiation and T cells in renal cell carcinoma (dated by TCRdb to about 2020). Concerning the study at large: The samples were obtained from a clinical trial, where primary renal cell carcinomas were treated with 15 Gy stereotactic body radiation therapy and then removed by nephrectomy 4 weeks afterward. In total, about 53 samples, comprising around 25 tumors and about 27 peripheral blood samples, were subjected to TCR beta sequencing. Across all 50 or so samples, 4 million to 5 million unique CDR3 nucleotide sequences encoding 2,658,974 unique CDR3 amino acid sequences were identified. Results the study describes overall, beyond this receptor: Because pretreatment tumor biopsies were not available, the study could not determine whether clonotypes were already present within the tumor at baseline. Because the trial had a single-armed design, the trial could not examine how radiation dose or scheduling affected the TCR repertoire. Top tumor clonotypes rose in blood from baseline to 2 weeks post-radiation, then contracted by 4 weeks, suggesting transient expansion of tumor-resident clones. Changes in the blood repertoire were not tracked past 4 weeks after treatment.

Comment on this clone: Its specific antigen is unknown. No quality values exist for individual bases; no much larger clone is one base distant.

Trimming removed 2 bases from V and 12 bases from J, leaving 15 bases between the germline ends. Based on the germline V gene (reference sequence), the CDR1 and CDR2 sequences are GTSNPN and SVGIG. The CDR3 has 12 amino acids, counting the end cysteine and phenylalanine. CDR3 DNA is the only sequence kept; it has 36 bases, read in frame from the first base. TCR beta libraries were generated from genomic DNA with the immunoSEQ kit, following the manufacturer's recommendations. Library preparation used a first multiplex PCR with proprietary primers, then a second PCR adding unique barcodes, with bead cleanups after each round. A kit-provided positive control reaction and a negative control reaction were included in every sample batch. The final libraries were assessed on an Agilent 4200 TapeStation D1000 ScreenTape, pooled by volume, and quantified by qPCR. Sequencing was performed on an Illumina NextSeq500 using a MidOutput 150-cycle cartridge, with 156 Read1 cycles, 15 Index1 cycles, and the kit custom primers. The pooled library was loaded at around 1 pM with around 20% PhiX control spiked in. The authors' pipeline ran thus. Vendor-processed data were analyzed in R, with a clonotype defined as all T cells sharing the same CDR3 nucleotide sequence. For clone abundance analyses, frequencies were normalized to the 10,000 most abundant clones in each sample. Public T cell clones, averaging fewer than five per sample, were removed before analysis. Tumor-enriched clonotypes and baseline blood-enriched clonotypes were defined as those with an abundance difference of at least 32-fold between compartments. Clonotypes expanded or contracted between blood time points were identified with a beta-binomial differential abundance model. Tumor-blood repertoire similarity was measured with the Baroni-Urbani and Buser coefficient, and groups were compared using two-tailed Wilcoxon tests in R. In its TCRdb copy, this immuneACCESS table keeps in-frame sequences only and misses some clones. Where compared with another copy, unresolved V genes explain less than half of these, and the others have no known cause. Clone size and the V and J calls come from that table; the DNA yielded D and trimming. A total of roughly 130,000 clones appear in this sample, roughly 91% of them only once. Jointly, the top ten make up 5.8% of the sample.

The time point label on this specimen signifies: blood 2 weeks post-SBRT. The treatment or condition label of this sample denotes: 15 Gy SBRT to primary tumor, nephrectomy 4 weeks later. To follow tumor-enriched clonotypes, peripheral blood was collected serially from radiation-treated patients at baseline and again at 2 weeks and 4 weeks after SBRT. All patients had renal cell carcinoma with clear cell pathology. The QIAamp DNA Blood Mini Kit (Qiagen) was used to prepare genomic DNA for TCR sequencing. The analyses included just those samples that passed every quality control check. The sequence derives from a woman aged 70 to 79 with renal cell carcinoma. The chain links TRBV30 with TRBJ2-3, with no confidently assigned D gene. The sample in question was blood, obtained from a patient whose treatment included radiotherapy and nephrectomy. The nucleotide sequence is given as TGTGCCTGGAGTCGTGTAGGGTTGTTCCAGTATTTT. This is translated as CAWSRVGLFQYF.